A selection of T cell receptor beta chains follows, all from one sample in a study of T-cell memory formation after mild COVID-19. TCRdb reanalysed the 5' RACE reads using MiXCR and keeps one entry per CDR3 protein. The sample lists 400,000 to 500,000 distinct CDR3 sequences, 20% seen once, with around 9.2% in the top ten. The sample was PBMCs or a T cell subset sorted from them (not recorded which). These receptors came from an adult woman who had mild COVID-19 (a few samples of this study predate the infection). Cell type and time point are not known. Each CDR3 is given with its conserved first and last residue. The order of the fields is CDR3 length, J gene, clone size, V gene, D gene, CDR3 DNA, CDR3 protein. D genes are given only for firm matches. Size is stated for part of the rows, as once, few or many counts, or as a class when the clone is expanded.

12	TRBJ2-3	many	TRBV5-6	-	TGTGCCAGCAGCTTGCTCACAGATACGCAGTATTTT	CASSLLTDTQYF
14	TRBJ2-5	few	TRBV7-6	-	TGTGCCAGCAGCTTAGGGACTGCCAGAGAGACCCAGTACTTC	CASSLGTARETQYF
20	TRBJ2-3	-	TRBV5-1	-	TGCGCCAGCAGCTCGGGATTGCGGCACCCGACGAACCCTAGCACAGATACGCAGTATTTT	CASSSGLRHPTNPSTDTQYF
13	TRBJ1-2	-	TRBV6-5	-	TGTGCCAGCAGTTACTCGAAAGATTTTGGCTACACCTTC	CASSYSKDFGYTF
14	TRBJ2-5	-	TRBV12-3/TRBV12-4	-	TGTGCCAGCAGTTTTCTGGGGCACCAAGAGACCCAGTACTTC	CASSFLGHQETQYF
15	TRBJ2-1	-	TRBV11-2	-	TGTGCCAGCAGCTTAGGGTGGGGTAGCTACAATGAGCAGTTCTTC	CASSLGWGSYNEQFF
13	TRBJ2-1	-	TRBV11-1	-	TGTGCCAGCAGCTTAGATGGCTGGATTGAGCAGTTCTTC	CASSLDGWIEQFF
14	TRBJ1-2	-	TRBV14	-	TGTGCCAGCAGCCACAAACAGAGGCTTCATGGCTACACCTTC	CASSHKQRLHGYTF
15	TRBJ2-5	-	TRBV5-4	-	TGTGCCAGCAGGCACAAAGGGACACACCAAGAGACCCAGTACTTC	CASRHKGTHQETQYF
13	TRBJ1-1	-	TRBV2	-	TGTGCCAGCAGGGAAGACTGGAACACTGAAGCTTTCTTT	CASREDWNTEAFF
17	TRBJ1-2	-	TRBV5-1	TRBD1	TGCGCCAGCAGCTCGATCGGACAGGGGATGTCGGACTATGGCTACACCTTC	CASSSIGQGMSDYGYTF
19	TRBJ2-7	-	TRBV4-3	TRBD2	TGCGCCAGCAGCCTCGAGCCGGGACTAGCGGGAGGAAGCTCCTACGAGCAGTACTTC	CASSLEPGLAGGSSYEQYF
13	TRBJ2-7	-	TRBV19	-	TGTGCCAGTAGTACCACTACAGGGAACGAGCAGTACTTC	CASSTTTGNEQYF
13	TRBJ1-1	-	TRBV29-1	-	TGCAGCGTTGAAAGCGGAGGGGGGACTGAAGCTTTCTTT	CSVESGGGTEAFF
13	TRBJ2-1	-	TRBV19	-	TGTGCCAGTAGTATTGTAGGGAACAATGAGCAGTTCTTC	CASSIVGNNEQFF
18	TRBJ1-5	-	TRBV20-1	TRBD1	TGCAGTGCTAGAGATGTCCGGAGACAGGGCTTTCGCAATCAGCCCCAGCATTTT	CSARDVRRQGFRNQPQHF
15	TRBJ2-1	-	TRBV12-3/TRBV12-4	TRBD2	TGTGCCAGCAGTGACATATCGGGGGGAAGTAATGAGCAGTTCTTC	CASSDISGGSNEQFF
15	TRBJ1-1	few	TRBV6-5	-	TGTGCCAGCAGTTACTCGAATGGGGGGGGCACTGAAGCTTTCTTT	CASSYSNGGGTEAFF
12	TRBJ2-5	once	TRBV29-1	-	TGCAGCGTTGATTTAGGTGGAGAGACCCAGTACTTC	CSVDLGGETQYF
16	TRBJ2-7	many	TRBV19	-	TGTGCCAGTAGTATAGACGGGCAGGGACTTCTATACGAGCAGTACTTC	CASSIDGQGLLYEQYF
12	TRBJ2-1	-	TRBV7-8	TRBD1	TGTGCCAGCAGCTTAGCCCCAGGGGGCTCGTTCTTC	CASSLAPGGSFF
14	TRBJ1-6	few	TRBV3-1	-	TGTGCCAGCAGCCGGAGAGGGGAAAATTCACCCCTCCACTTT	CASSRRGENSPLHF
12	TRBJ2-5	-	TRBV24-1	-	TGTGCCACCAGTCCCGCGGGAGAGACCCAGTACTTC	CATSPAGETQYF
14	TRBJ1-2	few	TRBV5-5	-	TGTGCCAGCAGCTACTGGAACCTTAACTATGGCTACACCTTC	CASSYWNLNYGYTF
16	TRBJ2-2	many	TRBV7-3	-	TGTGCCAGCAGAGGGGCCGGGACGGGGAACACCGGGGAGCTGTTTTTT	CASRGAGTGNTGELFF
14	TRBJ2-7	-	TRBV25-1	-	TGTGCCAGCAGTGCCCCCCTTTCGGGATACGAGCAGTACTTC	CASSAPLSGYEQYF
16	TRBJ2-5	-	TRBV15	-	TGTGCCACCAGCAGAGGGTCGACAGGTCTTCAAGAGACCCAGTACTTC	CATSRGSTGLQETQYF
15	TRBJ2-2	-	TRBV24-1	TRBD1	TGTGCCACCAGTATGGGGACAGGGGACACCGGGGAGCTGTTTTTT	CATSMGTGDTGELFF
15	TRBJ2-1	few	TRBV18	TRBD1	TGTGCCAGCTCACCATTGGGACAGGGTGGTAATGAGCAGTTCTTC	CASSPLGQGGNEQFF
18	TRBJ2-3	-	TRBV7-9	TRBD2	TGTGCCAGCAGCTTACCACCTTCTAGCGGGGTGGACACAGATACGCAGTATTTT	CASSLPPSSGVDTDTQYF
15	TRBJ1-2	few	TRBV9	-	TGTGCCAGCAGCGTAGGGGTGGGGGGCCGATCCGGCTACACCTTC	CASSVGVGGRSGYTF
12	TRBJ1-1	-	TRBV4-2	-	TGTGCCAGCAGCCAAGATGACACTGAAGCTTTCTTT	CASSQDDTEAFF
12	TRBJ1-2	few	TRBV20-1	-	TGCAGTGCGCCAGCAGACCCCAATGGCTACACCTTC	CSAPADPNGYTF
14	TRBJ2-5	few	TRBV7-9	-	TGTGCCAGCAGCCAAATGGACAGCAAAGAGACCCAGTACTTC	CASSQMDSKETQYF
18	TRBJ2-6	few	TRBV12-3/TRBV12-4	-	TGTGCCAGCAGTTCGCCTCTTGGGGCCAGGTCCGGGGCCAACGTCCTGACTTTC	CASSSPLGARSGANVLTF
17	TRBJ2-6	-	TRBV24-1	-	TGTGCCACCAGTGATTCTGGGACACCCTCTGGGGCCAACGTCCTGACTTTC	CATSDSGTPSGANVLTF
15	TRBJ1-1	-	TRBV6-6	TRBD1	TGTGCCAGCAGTTACTCTACGACAGGGCGGACTGAAGCTTTCTTT	CASSYSTTGRTEAFF
17	TRBJ1-1	few	TRBV21-1	-	TGTGCCAGGCGGTATGGTAGACGGGACTTTCAGAACACTGAAGCTTTCTTT	CARRYGRRDFQNTEAFF
12	TRBJ2-1	few	TRBV9	-	TGTGCCAGCAGCAACCGACAGAATGAGCAGTTCTTC	CASSNRQNEQFF
13	TRBJ1-1	-	TRBV19	-	TGTGCCAGTAGTATGGGCCCGGGGACTGAAGCTTTCTTT	CASSMGPGTEAFF